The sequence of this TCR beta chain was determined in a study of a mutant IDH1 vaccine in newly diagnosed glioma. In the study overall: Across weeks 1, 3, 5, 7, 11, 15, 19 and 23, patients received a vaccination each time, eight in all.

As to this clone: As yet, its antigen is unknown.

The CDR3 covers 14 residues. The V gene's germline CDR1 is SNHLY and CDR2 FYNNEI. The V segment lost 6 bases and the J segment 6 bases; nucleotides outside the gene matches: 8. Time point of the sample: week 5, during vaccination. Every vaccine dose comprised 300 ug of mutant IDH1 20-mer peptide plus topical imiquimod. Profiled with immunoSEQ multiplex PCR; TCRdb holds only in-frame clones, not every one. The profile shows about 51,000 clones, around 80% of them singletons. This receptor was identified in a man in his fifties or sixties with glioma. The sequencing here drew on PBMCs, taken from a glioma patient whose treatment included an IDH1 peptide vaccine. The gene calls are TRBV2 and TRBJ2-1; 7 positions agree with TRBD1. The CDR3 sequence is CASSGTVLVNEQFF. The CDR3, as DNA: TGTGCCAGCAGCGGGACAGTTTTAGTCAATGAGCAGTTCTTC. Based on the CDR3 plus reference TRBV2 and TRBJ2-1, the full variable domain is EPEVTQTPSHQVTQMGQEVILRCVPISNHLYFYWYRQILGQKVEFLVSFYNNEISEKSEIFDDQFSVERPDGSNFTLKIRSTKLEDSAMYFCASSGTVLVNEQFFGPGTRLTVL.